Listed below are T cell receptor beta chains from one sample, sequenced in a study of shared clonotypes between healthy human individuals. Only in-frame clones appear in the TCRdb table, and some are missing; sequencing was by immunoSEQ multiplex PCR. Seen here are hundreds of thousands of clones, approximately 80% observed once, and the top ten hold over 10%. Sequencing was carried out using PBMCs. The source of these receptors is a woman in her forties in good health. Some clones in this sample may be carry-over from other donors' samples. Both conserved end residues are part of each CDR3. A D gene is named only where the DNA matches it firmly. Not every row has a clone size; where given, it reads once, few, many or a size class.

D gene: NA; V gene: TRBV30; J gene: TRBJ1-6; clone size: NA; CDR3 DNA: TGTGCCTGGAGTGTAGAAGGGGCCTATAATTCACCCCTCCACTTT; CDR3 protein: CAWSVEGAYNSPLHF
D gene: NA; V gene: TRBV2; J gene: TRBJ1-1; clone size: NA; CDR3 DNA: TGTGCCAGCAGTGACCCCACTGAAGCTTTCTTT; CDR3 protein: CASSDPTEAFF
D gene: TRBD2; V gene: TRBV6-5; J gene: TRBJ2-5; clone size: many; CDR3 DNA: TGTGCCAGCAGTTCCTGGGGGGGAAAGACCCAGTACTTC; CDR3 protein: CASSSWGGKTQYF
D gene: NA; V gene: TRBV6-4; J gene: TRBJ2-1; clone size: many; CDR3 DNA: TGTGCCAGCAGTGAGAACTCCTACAATGAGCAGTTCTTC; CDR3 protein: CASSENSYNEQFF
D gene: TRBD2; V gene: TRBV29-1; J gene: TRBJ2-3; clone size: NA; CDR3 DNA: TGCAGCGCAGCCGGACTAGCGGGCACAGATACGCAGTATTTT; CDR3 protein: CSAAGLAGTDTQYF
D gene: NA; V gene: TRBV6-4; J gene: TRBJ2-6; clone size: NA; CDR3 DNA: TGTGCCAGCAGTGAACAGGGCTCTGGGGCCAACGTCCTGACTTTC; CDR3 protein: CASSEQGSGANVLTF
D gene: TRBD1; V gene: TRBV5-1; J gene: TRBJ2-3; clone size: NA; CDR3 DNA: TGCGCCAGCAGCCCCGACAGGGGTGTCGTAGATACGCAGTATTTT; CDR3 protein: CASSPDRGVVDTQYF
D gene: TRBD2; V gene: TRBV2; J gene: TRBJ2-7; clone size: NA; CDR3 DNA: TGTGCCAGCAGTCTATCCGTGCTAGCGGGAGTATACGAGCAGTACTTC; CDR3 protein: CASSLSVLAGVYEQYF
D gene: NA; V gene: TRBV10-1; J gene: TRBJ1-4; clone size: NA; CDR3 DNA: TGCGCCAGCAGTGAGGGTGGAGAGAAACAAGTTGAAAAACTGTTTTTT; CDR3 protein: CASSEGGEKQVEKLFF
D gene: TRBD1; V gene: TRBV7-2; J gene: TRBJ1-2; clone size: once; CDR3 DNA: TGTGCCAGCAGCTTAGCGGCGACAGGGGCCTTGGACTATGGCTACACCTTC; CDR3 protein: CASSLAATGALDYGYTF
D gene: NA; V gene: TRBV5-1; J gene: TRBJ1-1; clone size: NA; CDR3 DNA: TGCGCCAGCAGACTACAGGGAGGGGGAACTGAAGCTTTCTTT; CDR3 protein: CASRLQGGGTEAFF
D gene: NA; V gene: TRBV19; J gene: TRBJ1-4; clone size: NA; CDR3 DNA: TGTGCCACCCAGGGAACAACTAATGAAAAACTGTTTTTT; CDR3 protein: CATQGTTNEKLFF
D gene: NA; V gene: TRBV5-1; J gene: TRBJ1-3; clone size: few; CDR3 DNA: TGCGCCAGCAGCCCCCAAGGCAGTCAAGGAAACACCATATATTTT; CDR3 protein: CASSPQGSQGNTIYF
D gene: TRBD1; V gene: TRBV6-1; J gene: TRBJ2-7; clone size: NA; CDR3 DNA: TGTGCCAGCGAAGGGACAGGGAACTACGAGCAGTACTTC; CDR3 protein: CASEGTGNYEQYF
D gene: NA; V gene: TRBV9; J gene: TRBJ1-2; clone size: many; CDR3 DNA: TGTGCCAGCAGCGTAGATCTCCGGCAGATAGATGGCTACACCTTC; CDR3 protein: CASSVDLRQIDGYTF
D gene: TRBD2; V gene: TRBV28; J gene: TRBJ2-1; clone size: NA; CDR3 DNA: TGTGCCAGCAGTTTGTGGCGGGAGTACAATGAGCAGTTCTTC; CDR3 protein: CASSLWREYNEQFF
D gene: NA; V gene: TRBV6-1; J gene: TRBJ2-1; clone size: NA; CDR3 DNA: TGTGCCAGCGAACAGGGCTACAATGAGCAGTTCTTC; CDR3 protein: CASEQGYNEQFF
D gene: TRBD2; V gene: TRBV6-6; J gene: TRBJ2-7; clone size: NA; CDR3 DNA: TGTGCCAGCAGTTACGGGGGCGGGAGGGCCGGTCGGTACTTC; CDR3 protein: CASSYGGGRAGRYF
D gene: NA; V gene: TRBV4-1; J gene: TRBJ2-1; clone size: once; CDR3 DNA: TGCGCCAGCAGCCAAGAAAGGGGGAAACTAGATCTATACAATGAGCAGTTCTTC; CDR3 protein: CASSQERGKLDLYNEQFF
D gene: NA; V gene: TRBV11-2; J gene: TRBJ1-2; clone size: few; CDR3 DNA: TGTGCCAGCAGCTTAACAGCTTATGGCTACACCTTC; CDR3 protein: CASSLTAYGYTF
D gene: NA; V gene: TRBV5-4; J gene: TRBJ2-7; clone size: few; CDR3 DNA: TGTGCCAGCAGCTTGCAGCCCGTCTCCTACGAGCAGTACTTC; CDR3 protein: CASSLQPVSYEQYF
D gene: TRBD2; V gene: TRBV9; J gene: TRBJ2-7; clone size: few; CDR3 DNA: TGTGCCAGCAGCGTAGAGGGGACTAGGGGGAACGAGCAGTACTTC; CDR3 protein: CASSVEGTRGNEQYF
D gene: NA; V gene: TRBV7-3; J gene: TRBJ2-1; clone size: NA; CDR3 DNA: TGTGCCAGCAGCTTATATCCCCCACACGGGGGTCGTTCCTACAATGAGCAGTTCTTC; CDR3 protein: CASSLYPPHGGRSYNEQFF
D gene: NA; V gene: TRBV7-3; J gene: TRBJ2-5; clone size: few; CDR3 DNA: TGTGCCAGCAGCCCCCAGGGGACCCCCCAAGAGACCCAGTACTTC; CDR3 protein: CASSPQGTPQETQYF
D gene: NA; V gene: TRBV18; J gene: TRBJ2-1; clone size: NA; CDR3 DNA: TGTGCCAGCTCACCACGCACACCAGGCAATGAGCAGTTCTTC; CDR3 protein: CASSPRTPGNEQFF
D gene: TRBD1; V gene: TRBV30; J gene: TRBJ2-2; clone size: NA; CDR3 DNA: TGTGCCTGGGGAGTAGACAGGGGGCGATCCACCGGGGAGCTGTTTTTT; CDR3 protein: CAWGVDRGRSTGELFF
D gene: NA; V gene: TRBV7-9; J gene: TRBJ1-4; clone size: NA; CDR3 DNA: TGTGCCAGCAGCTCCCGAACAGGGTTCTTCAATGAAAAACTGTTTTTT; CDR3 protein: CASSSRTGFFNEKLFF
D gene: NA; V gene: TRBV5-6; J gene: TRBJ2-7; clone size: NA; CDR3 DNA: TGTGCCAGCAGCTTGGCGGGGGCCCACCACGAGCAGTACTTC; CDR3 protein: CASSLAGAHHEQYF
D gene: NA; V gene: TRBV4-1; J gene: TRBJ2-1; clone size: NA; CDR3 DNA: TGCGCCAGCAGCCCTGCAGGCAATGAGCAGTTCTTC; CDR3 protein: CASSPAGNEQFF
D gene: NA; V gene: TRBV9; J gene: TRBJ2-3; clone size: NA; CDR3 DNA: TGTGCCGGCAGCGTAAGCACAGATACGCAGTATTTT; CDR3 protein: CAGSVSTDTQYF
D gene: TRBD2; V gene: TRBV27; J gene: TRBJ2-7; clone size: NA; CDR3 DNA: TGTGCCAGCAGTCGCCGGTTAGCGGGGAGCTCCTACGAGCAGTACTTC; CDR3 protein: CASSRRLAGSSYEQYF
D gene: TRBD1; V gene: TRBV28; J gene: TRBJ1-2; clone size: NA; CDR3 DNA: TGTGCCAGCAGTTCCACAGGGGGCAGAGGCTATGGCTACACCTTC; CDR3 protein: CASSSTGGRGYGYTF
D gene: TRBD2; V gene: TRBV2; J gene: TRBJ2-3; clone size: NA; CDR3 DNA: TGTGCCAGCACCTTAGCGGGAGGGCCGCCAGATACGCAGTATTTT; CDR3 protein: CASTLAGGPPDTQYF
D gene: TRBD2; V gene: TRBV30; J gene: TRBJ2-1; clone size: NA; CDR3 DNA: TGTGCCTGGCATCGGGGAGGGCCAAGGGATGAGCAGTTCTTC; CDR3 protein: CAWHRGGPRDEQFF
D gene: NA; V gene: TRBV27; J gene: TRBJ1-5; clone size: NA; CDR3 DNA: TGTGCCAGCAGTCCGGGACGGTTTAATCTCAATCAGCCCCAGCATTTT; CDR3 protein: CASSPGRFNLNQPQHF
D gene: NA; V gene: TRBV7-2; J gene: TRBJ2-7; clone size: once; CDR3 DNA: TGTGCCAGCAGCTTGGCATCCTCCTACGAGCAGTACTTC; CDR3 protein: CASSLASSYEQYF
D gene: TRBD2; V gene: TRBV9; J gene: TRBJ2-1; clone size: NA; CDR3 DNA: TGTGCCAGCAGCGCAGCCGGGACTAGCGTCTACAATGAGCAGTTCTTC; CDR3 protein: CASSAAGTSVYNEQFF
D gene: NA; V gene: TRBV7-9; J gene: TRBJ2-7; clone size: NA; CDR3 DNA: TGTGCCAGCAGCTTAGTCATGGGCCGATTCACCTACGAGCAGTACTTC; CDR3 protein: CASSLVMGRFTYEQYF
D gene: NA; V gene: TRBV7-2; J gene: TRBJ2-4; clone size: NA; CDR3 DNA: TGTGCCAGCAGCCCGCTGGGCCAAAACATTCAGTACTTC; CDR3 protein: CASSPLGQNIQYF
D gene: NA; V gene: TRBV4-1; J gene: TRBJ2-7; clone size: once; CDR3 DNA: TGCGCCAGCAGCCAATTCGCCGCGGACATCGACGAGCAGTACTTC; CDR3 protein: CASSQFAADIDEQYF
D gene: TRBD1; V gene: TRBV19; J gene: TRBJ2-7; clone size: few; CDR3 DNA: TGTGCCAGTAGTATAGAAGACAGGGCGGTTAGCGAGCAGTACTTC; CDR3 protein: CASSIEDRAVSEQYF
D gene: NA; V gene: TRBV27; J gene: TRBJ2-2; clone size: NA; CDR3 DNA: TGTGCCAGCAGGCCGGGCAGGCAGGTGGGGGAGCTGTTTTTT; CDR3 protein: CASRPGRQVGELFF
D gene: NA; V gene: TRBV10-3; J gene: TRBJ1-1; clone size: NA; CDR3 DNA: TGTGCCATCCAGGGTAACACTGAAGCTTTCTTT; CDR3 protein: CAIQGNTEAFF
D gene: TRBD1; V gene: TRBV16; J gene: TRBJ1-5; clone size: NA; CDR3 DNA: TGTGCCAGCAGCCAACAGGGGGATCAGCCCCAGCATTTT; CDR3 protein: CASSQQGDQPQHF
D gene: NA; V gene: TRBV10-2; J gene: TRBJ2-1; clone size: few; CDR3 DNA: TGCGCCAGCAGTCCTTACAATGAGCAGTTCTTC; CDR3 protein: CASSPYNEQFF
D gene: NA; V gene: TRBV5-6; J gene: TRBJ1-1; clone size: NA; CDR3 DNA: TGTGCCAGCAGCCCAGACGCGAACACTGAAGCTTTCTTT; CDR3 protein: CASSPDANTEAFF
D gene: TRBD1; V gene: TRBV28; J gene: TRBJ1-1; clone size: NA; CDR3 DNA: TGTGCCAGCAGAACCATTGGGACAGGGGGCACTGAAGCTTTCTTT; CDR3 protein: CASRTIGTGGTEAFF
D gene: NA; V gene: TRBV9; J gene: TRBJ1-1; clone size: NA; CDR3 DNA: TGTGCCAGCAGCCCTCATCGTGGGTTGACGAACACTGAAGCTTTCTTT; CDR3 protein: CASSPHRGLTNTEAFF
D gene: TRBD2; V gene: TRBV7-3; J gene: TRBJ2-5; clone size: NA; CDR3 DNA: TGTGCCAGCAGCCAAGGGACTAGCGGGACGTGGGAGACCCAGTACTTC; CDR3 protein: CASSQGTSGTWETQYF